This TCR beta chain was recovered during a study of blood T cell repertoires in COVID-19. The overall study: Samples came from the United States, Italy and Spain, spanning acute and convalescent COVID-19. PBMCs, B-cell-depleted T cells, or T cells were the source of the cDNA or gDNA that made up the material.

The V segment lost 5 bases and the J segment 4 bases; nucleotides outside the gene matches: 7. CDR1 and CDR2 (germline): MNHEY, SMNVEV (reference sequence). The CDR3 consists of 15 residues. In the original processing: Estimation of nucleated cell counts was performed using reference gene primer amplification. TCRdb keeps only in-frame clones here, not all; method: immunoSEQ multiplex PCR. For V, J and clone size, that table is used; D and trimming come from the DNA. The sample has about 180,000 clones, roughly 80% seen once; the top ten hold less than 2%. The sequence derives from a human donor in a cohort sampled during active COVID-19. The chain has TRBV27 and TRBJ2-7; TRBD1 matches at 11 bases. Sequencing was carried out using peripheral blood. CDR3 amino acids: CASSPRTGGPYEQYF. In DNA, the CDR3 is TGTGCCAGCAGTCCGAGGACAGGGGGCCCGTACGAGCAGTACTTC.